The rows below give T cell receptor beta chains drawn from one sample of a study of blood T cell repertoires in COVID-19. Some clones are missing from TCRdb's copy, which holds only in-frame ones; the method was immunoSEQ multiplex PCR. In the table there are 150,000 to 200,000 clones, nearly 90% of which are singletons. The sample taken for sequencing was peripheral blood. These receptors came from a man aged 55 to 70 with active or convalescent COVID-19. Each CDR3 is given with its conserved first and last residue. The order of the fields is D gene, clone size, V gene, J gene, CDR3 DNA, CDR3 protein. A D gene is named only where the DNA matches it firmly. Clone size appears in some rows only: once, few, many, or a class for an expanded clone.

TRBD2	.	TRBV2	TRBJ2-5	TGTGCCAGCAGTGTAGGGACCGGGGGGGTGACGACCCAGTACTTC	CASSVGTGGVTTQYF
.	.	TRBV5-1	TRBJ1-2	TGCGCCAGCAGCCCAGAGGGGGACGGCTATGGCTACACCTTC	CASSPEGDGYGYTF
.	.	TRBV6-5	TRBJ1-5	TGTGCCAGCAGTTACATTAAGAGAGGGCAGCCCCAGCATTTT	CASSYIKRGQPQHF
TRBD1	.	TRBV19	TRBJ1-5	TGTGCCAGTACCCCCAACAGGGGAGGTCAGCCCCAGCATTTT	CASTPNRGGQPQHF
TRBD1	.	TRBV6-1	TRBJ1-2	TGTGCCAGCAGTGGAATTAACAGGGGGCCGGGGTATGGCTACACCTTC	CASSGINRGPGYGYTF
TRBD1	.	TRBV19	TRBJ1-1	TGTGCCAGTAGTTCCTATGCTCGGACAGGGAACACTGAAGCTTTCTTT	CASSSYARTGNTEAFF
.	.	TRBV9	TRBJ2-7	TGTGCCAGCAGCCCCAACCTCCAACGGTCCTACGAGCAGTACTTC	CASSPNLQRSYEQYF
TRBD2	.	TRBV15	TRBJ2-1	TGTGCCACCAGCACCCTAGCGGGGGGGCCCTCCTACAATGAGCAGTTCTTC	CATSTLAGGPSYNEQFF
.	.	TRBV19	TRBJ1-5	TGTGCCAGTAGGCCCGGGAGTTATCAGCCCCAGCATTTT	CASRPGSYQPQHF
TRBD1	.	TRBV11-2	TRBJ1-2	TGTGCCAGCAGCCCGGCCTCCGGGACAGCTAACTATGGCTACACCTTC	CASSPASGTANYGYTF
.	.	TRBV5-6	TRBJ1-1	TGTGCCAGCAGCTTACAGAGTGGCACTGAAGCTTTCTTT	CASSLQSGTEAFF
.	once	TRBV6-1	TRBJ1-4	TGTGCCAGCAGTGACCCTGCAGGGTCAACTAATGAAAAACTGTTTTTT	CASSDPAGSTNEKLFF
.	many	TRBV6-5	TRBJ1-6	TGTGCCAGCAGTTACTCGAACCAGGGGAGATCACCCCTCCACTTT	CASSYSNQGRSPLHF
.	.	TRBV2	TRBJ2-7	TGTGCCAGCAGTGACGGGAACGAGCAGTACTTC	CASSDGNEQYF
.	.	TRBV6-5	TRBJ2-5	TGTGCCAGCAGTTGGAGGGTGCAAGAGACCCAGTACTTC	CASSWRVQETQYF
.	.	TRBV18	TRBJ1-3	TGTGCCAGCTCACCCGAATTCTACTCTGGAAACACCATATATTTT	CASSPEFYSGNTIYF
.	.	TRBV3-1/TRBV3-2	TRBJ1-2	TGTGCCAGCCGCCTTCAGGGCGAACTATATGGCTACACCTTC	CASRLQGELYGYTF
.	.	TRBV7-3	TRBJ2-5	TGTGCCAGCAGCCCCTCACAGGGAGAGACCCAGTACTTC	CASSPSQGETQYF
.	.	TRBV30	TRBJ1-5	TGTGCCTGGAGTGTACGGGGGAATAGCAATCAGCCCCAGCATTTT	CAWSVRGNSNQPQHF
.	.	TRBV5-1	TRBJ1-5	TGCGCCAGCAGCTTGGGACAGTCGGCGAATCAGCCCCAGCATTTT	CASSLGQSANQPQHF
TRBD2	.	TRBV3-1/TRBV3-2	TRBJ2-2	TGTGCCAGCAGCCTTGTCGGCGGGGGGGCTATCGGGGAGCTGTTTTTT	CASSLVGGGAIGELFF
TRBD2	.	TRBV2	TRBJ2-5	TGTGCCAGCAGTGAAAGGACTAGCCAAGAGACCCAGTACTTC	CASSERTSQETQYF
.	.	TRBV14	TRBJ1-5	TGTGCCAGCAGCCAAGATCGTGGAGGGGTCGGGAGCAATCAGCCCCAGCATTTT	CASSQDRGGVGSNQPQHF
TRBD2	.	TRBV7-6	TRBJ2-1	TGTGCCAGCAGCTTGGCCGAATCTAGCGGGGGAGTTTACAATGAGCAGTTCTTC	CASSLAESSGGVYNEQFF
TRBD2	.	TRBV5-5	TRBJ2-2	TGTGCCAGCAGCCCCTGGACTAGCGGGGGGGGAAGACTGTTTTTT	CASSPWTSGGGRLFF
TRBD1	.	TRBV6-5	TRBJ2-7	TGTGCCAGCAGCCCACAGGGGATCCCCTACGAGCAGTACTTC	CASSPQGIPYEQYF
TRBD1	.	TRBV2	TRBJ1-1	TGTGCCAGCACCCCAACCCGACAGGGGAACACTGAAGCTTTCTTT	CASTPTRQGNTEAFF
.	.	TRBV3-1/TRBV3-2	TRBJ1-6	TGTGCCAGCAGCGACCACAGTACTAATTCACCCCTCCACTTT	CASSDHSTNSPLHF
TRBD2	.	TRBV5-1	TRBJ2-3	TGCGCCAGCAGCTCTAAAGCGGGGGGACAAAGCACAGATACGCAGTATTTT	CASSSKAGGQSTDTQYF
TRBD2	.	TRBV27	TRBJ2-2	TGTGCCAGCAGTCCACGGATAGCGGGGGGGATAACCGGGGAGCTGTTTTTT	CASSPRIAGGITGELFF
.	.	TRBV24-1	TRBJ2-3	TGTGCCACCAGTGATTCCCACGGGGTAAGGGATATCACAGATACGCAGTATTTT	CATSDSHGVRDITDTQYF
TRBD1	.	TRBV5-1	TRBJ2-1	TGCGCCAGCAGCTCTCTTGGGACAGGGGCATTCAATGGGCAGTTCTTC	CASSSLGTGAFNGQFF
TRBD1	.	TRBV2	TRBJ1-4	TGTGCCAGCAGGGTTAACACAGGGGCTAATGAAAAACTGTTTTTT	CASRVNTGANEKLFF
.	.	TRBV30	TRBJ1-5	TGTGCCTGGAGTGTACTGGGGCAGGGGTATCAGCCCCAGCATTTT	CAWSVLGQGYQPQHF
.	.	TRBV6-5	TRBJ1-5	TGTGCCAGTTATGGACAGTCTTATAGCAATCAGCCCCAGCATTTT	CASYGQSYSNQPQHF
TRBD1	.	TRBV5-4	TRBJ2-2	TGTGCCAGCAGCTTGGATTTGACCGGGACAGAGATTAACACCGGGGAGCTGTTTTTT	CASSLDLTGTEINTGELFF
.	.	TRBV20-1	TRBJ2-1	TGCAGTGCTAGTAGAATCAAGGGGTCTAATGAGCAGTTCTTC	CSASRIKGSNEQFF
.	few	TRBV3-1/TRBV3-2	TRBJ1-3	TGTGCCAGCAGCCAATCTAGGGGGTTCGGAAACACCATATATTTT	CASSQSRGFGNTIYF
.	.	TRBV2	TRBJ1-4	TGTGCCAGCAGTGATGTACGGGGAAGAGAAAAACTGTTTTTT	CASSDVRGREKLFF
.	few	TRBV3-1/TRBV3-2	TRBJ1-4	TGTGCCAGCAGCCAACTAAGTGGGACATTCAAGGAAAAACTGTTTTTT	CASSQLSGTFKEKLFF
.	once	TRBV20-1	TRBJ1-1	TGCAGTGCTCGGGTGAACACTGAAGCTTTCTTT	CSARVNTEAFF
TRBD2	.	TRBV4-2	TRBJ2-2	TGTGCCAGCAGCCAGGGCGGGGGGGCGATGAAACCCGGGGAGCTGTTTTTT	CASSQGGGAMKPGELFF
.	.	TRBV2	TRBJ2-1	TGTGCCAGCAGTGGGGATAGCGGACGCGAGCAGTTCTTC	CASSGDSGREQFF
.	once	TRBV6-5	TRBJ1-1	TGTGCCAGCAGTTCACAGGTAGACACTGAAGCTTTCTTT	CASSSQVDTEAFF